A selection of T cell receptor beta chains follows, all from one sample in a study of cytomegalovirus exposure and HLA in healthy donors. Produced via immunoSEQ multiplex PCR; TCRdb's table is partial and in-frame only. The sample includes over 70,000 clones, approximately 80% seen only once; the top ten take less than 40%. The sample comprised PBMCs. These receptors were obtained from a man aged 45-60 years in good health and CMV-seropositive. Both conserved end residues are part of each CDR3. D genes are given only for firm matches. Not every row has a clone size; where given, it reads once, few, many or a size class.

TRBD2,once,TRBV30,TRBJ2-1,CAWSGLGGGSYNEQFF,TGTGCCTGGAGTGGACTTGGGGGGGGCTCCTACAATGAGCAGTTCTTC
TRBD1,.,TRBV10-3,TRBJ1-4,CAIRPSTGEDEKLFF,TGTGCCATCAGGCCCTCGACAGGGGAGGATGAAAAACTGTTTTTT
.,.,TRBV25-1,TRBJ2-1,CASSRVYNEQFF,TGTGCCAGCAGTCGAGTATACAATGAGCAGTTCTTC
TRBD2,.,TRBV11-2,TRBJ2-2,CASSPLGGGTGELFF,TGTGCCAGCAGCCCCCTTGGGGGGGGCACCGGGGAGCTGTTTTTT
TRBD1,.,TRBV29-1,TRBJ2-2,CSVIGQGAVGELFF,TGCAGCGTCATAGGACAGGGGGCGGTCGGGGAGCTGTTTTTT
TRBD2,.,TRBV10-3,TRBJ2-7,CATSQLAESGEQYF,TGTGCCACCAGTCAACTAGCGGAGTCGGGGGAGCAGTACTTC
.,.,TRBV7-8,TRBJ2-7,CASSPSSYAKAYEQYF,TGTGCCAGCAGCCCTTCGTCGTACGCGAAAGCCTACGAGCAGTACTTC
TRBD2,.,TRBV27,TRBJ2-7,CASSLWSGMGLAGGPNEQYF,TGTGCCAGCAGTTTATGGTCCGGAATGGGACTAGCGGGAGGGCCTAACGAGCAGTACTTC
TRBD1,.,TRBV5-4,TRBJ2-5,CASSLRPTGGSETQYF,TGTGCCAGCAGCTTGCGCCCGACAGGGGGTTCAGAGACCCAGTACTTC
.,.,TRBV30,TRBJ1-2,CAWSVYRTAYGHTF,TGTGCCTGGAGTGTGTATAGGACAGCCTATGGCCACACCTTC
TRBD2,.,TRBV29-1,TRBJ2-7,CSATLAGVEQYF,TGCAGCGCTACACTAGCGGGAGTTGAGCAGTACTTC
.,few,TRBV10-2,TRBJ2-7,CASSVPNLEGKGQYF,TGCGCCAGCAGTGTCCCCAATTTGGAGGGAAAGGGGCAGTACTTC
.,.,TRBV6-1,TRBJ1-2,CASSEPPQSVYGYTF,TGTGCCAGCAGTGAACCCCCACAAAGCGTCTATGGCTACACCTTC
TRBD2,.,TRBV5-1,TRBJ2-2,CASYLAAGTGELFF,TGCGCCAGTTACCTAGCGGCGGGCACCGGGGAGCTGTTTTTT
.,.,TRBV4-3,TRBJ2-7,CASAPSATGSYEQYF,TGCGCCAGTGCTCCTAGCGCCACTGGATCCTACGAGCAGTACTTC
.,once,TRBV7-2,TRBJ2-1,CASSLLIPGDEQFF,TGTGCCAGCAGCTTACTGATTCCAGGTGATGAGCAGTTCTTC
.,.,TRBV6-1,TRBJ1-5,CASSGTISNQPQHF,TGTGCCAGCAGTGGGACAATCAGCAATCAGCCCCAGCATTTT
TRBD2,.,TRBV11-2,TRBJ2-5,CASSTGRGETQYF,TGTGCCAGCAGCACCGGGAGGGGAGAGACCCAGTACTTC
TRBD2,.,TRBV27,TRBJ2-3,CASTFLAGLFTDTQYF,TGTGCCAGCACCTTCTTAGCGGGTCTTTTCACAGATACGCAGTATTTT
TRBD1,.,TRBV6-1,TRBJ2-1,CASGTGQGYNEQFF,TGTGCCAGTGGGACGGGACAGGGGTACAATGAGCAGTTCTTC
.,once,TRBV30,TRBJ1-1,CAWSPRSTEAFF,TGTGCCTGGAGTCCCAGGTCCACTGAAGCTTTCTTT
.,.,TRBV19,TRBJ1-1,CASSQVGALMNTEAFF,TGTGCCAGTAGCCAGGTGGGGGCTCTGATGAACACTGAAGCTTTCTTT
.,.,TRBV6-1,TRBJ2-7,CASKGVYEQYF,TGTGCCAGTAAGGGGGTGTACGAGCAGTACTTC
.,.,TRBV27,TRBJ2-1,CASSLSQIWHDEQFF,TGTGCCAGCAGTTTATCCCAAATTTGGCACGATGAGCAGTTCTTC
.,.,TRBV5-5,TRBJ2-7,CASSLLSSYEQYF,TGTGCCAGCAGCTTGCTATCCTCCTACGAGCAGTACTTC
TRBD2,.,TRBV7-9,TRBJ2-7,CAGVPGTSGRYEQYF,TGTGCCGGGGTCCCGGGAACTAGCGGGCGTTACGAGCAGTACTTC
.,.,TRBV7-9,TRBJ2-7,CSSSPGTRSEQYF,TGTTCCAGCAGTCCCGGGACACGTTCGGAGCAGTACTTC
.,.,TRBV5-1,TRBJ2-1,CASSLPGYNEQFF,TGCGCCAGCAGCTTGCCGGGGTACAATGAGCAGTTCTTC
TRBD2,.,TRBV6-6,TRBJ2-1,CASSPTSEYNEQFF,TGTGCCAGCAGTCCTACTAGCGAATACAATGAGCAGTTCTTC
TRBD2,.,TRBV5-1,TRBJ2-7,CASSKGLAGAYEQYF,TGCGCCAGCAGCAAGGGACTAGCGGGAGCCTACGAGCAGTACTTC
.,.,TRBV27,TRBJ1-1,CASSLGGRAEAFF,TGTGCCAGCAGTTTAGGGGGGAGGGCTGAAGCTTTCTTT
.,.,TRBV30,TRBJ2-1,CAWSAFRASSYNEQFF,TGTGCCTGGAGTGCCTTTAGAGCTAGCTCCTACAATGAGCAGTTCTTC
TRBD2,.,TRBV19,TRBJ2-7,CASSIGDYIYHEQYF,TGTGCCAGTAGTATCGGGGACTACATCTACCACGAGCAGTACTTC
TRBD1,.,TRBV18,TRBJ2-5,CASSPGTGGTQYF,TGTGCCAGCTCACCAGGCACAGGGGGGACCCAGTACTTC
.,once,TRBV19,TRBJ1-1,CASSKLQNRAQGTEAFF,TGTGCCAGTAGTAAGCTCCAAAACCGGGCCCAGGGGACTGAAGCTTTCTTT
.,.,TRBV19,TRBJ1-1,CASSIPPGTEAFF,TGTGCCAGTAGTATTCCTCCCGGGACTGAAGCTTTCTTT
TRBD2,once,TRBV9,TRBJ2-1,CASSVAPTSGDNEQFF,TGTGCCAGCAGCGTAGCTCCGACTAGCGGAGACAATGAGCAGTTCTTC
.,.,TRBV18,TRBJ1-1,CASSPDGGTAFF,TGTGCCAGCTCCCCCGACGGGGGGACAGCTTTCTTT
.,few,TRBV15,TRBJ2-7,CATSIDRWSYEQYF,TGTGCCACCAGCATAGACAGGTGGTCCTACGAGCAGTACTTC
.,.,TRBV5-1,TRBJ1-2,CASCSTGGEDGYTF,TGCGCCAGCTGCTCCACTGGAGGGGAGGATGGCTACACCTTC
.,.,TRBV29-1,TRBJ1-5,CSVRPGVSNQPQHF,TGCAGCGTTCGTCCAGGGGTCAGCAATCAGCCCCAGCATTTT
TRBD2,once,TRBV7-8,TRBJ2-1,CASSAGLAGGGNEQFF,TGTGCCAGCAGCGCGGGACTAGCGGGAGGGGGAAATGAGCAGTTCTTC
TRBD2,.,TRBV27,TRBJ2-7,CASSTPGLAEYEQYF,TGTGCCAGCAGCACACCGGGACTAGCAGAATACGAGCAGTACTTC
.,few,TRBV4-3,TRBJ2-1,CASSQELRSSYNEQFF,TGCGCCAGCAGCCAAGAACTGAGGAGCTCCTACAATGAGCAGTTCTTC
.,.,TRBV29-1,TRBJ2-7,CSAGSGRVSPYEQYF,TGCAGCGCGGGTAGCGGCAGGGTGAGCCCCTACGAGCAGTACTTC
.,.,TRBV28,TRBJ1-2,CASTNSGRVGYGYTF,TGTGCCAGCACCAATAGCGGGCGTGTAGGCTATGGCTACACCTTC
.,.,TRBV4-1,TRBJ2-3,CASSTSQEGPTDTQYF,TGCGCCAGCAGCACTAGCCAAGAGGGGCCCACAGATACGCAGTATTTT
.,.,TRBV11-3,TRBJ2-5,CASSHGQWETQYF,TGTGCCAGCAGCCACGGACAATGGGAGACCCAGTACTTC
.,.,TRBV4-3,TRBJ2-7,CASSHGGETYEQYF,TGCGCCAGCAGCCACGGAGGGGAAACCTACGAGCAGTACTTC
.,few,TRBV28,TRBJ2-1,CASRSPGMEQFF,TGTGCCAGCAGGTCCCCCGGGATGGAGCAGTTCTTC
TRBD2,few,TRBV7-3,TRBJ2-2,CASSPGGANTGELFF,TGTGCCAGCAGCCCCGGGGGGGCGAACACCGGGGAGCTGTTTTTT
TRBD1,.,TRBV7-2,TRBJ2-2,CASSRDSTGELFF,TGTGCCAGCAGCCGGGACAGCACCGGGGAGCTGTTTTTT
.,.,TRBV30,TRBJ2-1,CAWRSYGTRGEQFF,TGTGCCTGGAGGTCTTACGGGACCAGGGGTGAGCAGTTCTTC
TRBD1,.,TRBV9,TRBJ2-7,CASSVDRGGSSEQYF,TGTGCCAGCAGCGTAGATAGAGGGGGCTCAAGCGAGCAGTACTTC
.,.,TRBV27,TRBJ2-7,CASSLFRGASSYEQYF,TGTGCCAGCAGTTTATTTCGGGGGGCAAGTTCCTACGAGCAGTACTTC